Here is one T cell receptor (beta chain) with its context. What it binds is not known. The entry originates in a study of B cell selection in AIRE deficiency. Study-wide results and limits: TCRbeta-only data showed 30% to 40% of shared healthy Treg sequences in healthy Tconv. Of some 3,700 shared Treg TCRbeta sequences, around 30% were healthy-donor-only and around 8.7% patient-only. Patient Tconv and Treg cells showed healthy-like TCRBV usage, CDR3 length, diversity.

Libraries were prepared by immunoSEQ multiplex PCR; TCRdb keeps only in-frame clonotypes and omits some of them. The table includes tens of thousands of clones, 90% to 96% detected once. The sorted conventional CD4 T cells were gated as CD4+CD127+. Deletions cut 5 bases from V and 2 bases from J, with 16 bases between. Germline V gene data show CDR1 as LNHDA and CDR2 as SQIVND (reference sequence). The CDR3 is 15 residues long. This chain joins TRBV19 and TRBJ2-7, with TRBD1 as a possible D gene (6 bases). The sample comprised CD4+CD127+ conventional T cells sorted from PBMCs. The receptor was isolated from a human donor in good health. Here the CDR3 reads CASSPYQGRAYEQYF. The CDR3 bases are TGTGCCAGTAGTCCCTACCAGGGGAGAGCCTACGAGCAGTACTTC.